This TCR beta chain came from a study of CD8+CD57+ T cells in acquired aplastic anemia. At the level of the study: Sorted CD4+ plus CD8+ cells gave DNA averaging roughly 2.9 ug. The study, taken as a whole, reports: In CD8+ cells, Simpson's diversity showed no significant difference between patients and controls. The number of CD8+ CDR3 sequences shared by patients and controls was around 30.

In this sample, this clonotype turned up many times. The antigen remains unidentified. Both TCR beta VDJ combination and CDR3 sequence profiling were carried out. Genomic DNA was the template for this profiling. Each CDR3 protein is one row after TCRdb ran MiXCR on the reads. The sample has 200,000 to 250,000 distinct CDR3 sequences, 34% seen once. This CDR3 is 13 amino acids long. V was cut by 2 bases and J by 4 bases, with 6 bases left in between. The germline gives CDR1 MNHEY, CDR2 SVGAGI. The sequence was obtained from a human donor in good health, serving as a control. The sequencing sample was made of sorted CD4+, CD8+, or CD8+CD57+ T cells (not recorded which) from PBMCs. The V and J genes are TRBV6-5 and TRBJ1-5, with D uncertain. CDR3 sequence (DNA): TGTGCCAGCAGTTACGCGGAGAATCAGCCCCAGCATTTT. It yields the protein CASSYAENQPQHF.